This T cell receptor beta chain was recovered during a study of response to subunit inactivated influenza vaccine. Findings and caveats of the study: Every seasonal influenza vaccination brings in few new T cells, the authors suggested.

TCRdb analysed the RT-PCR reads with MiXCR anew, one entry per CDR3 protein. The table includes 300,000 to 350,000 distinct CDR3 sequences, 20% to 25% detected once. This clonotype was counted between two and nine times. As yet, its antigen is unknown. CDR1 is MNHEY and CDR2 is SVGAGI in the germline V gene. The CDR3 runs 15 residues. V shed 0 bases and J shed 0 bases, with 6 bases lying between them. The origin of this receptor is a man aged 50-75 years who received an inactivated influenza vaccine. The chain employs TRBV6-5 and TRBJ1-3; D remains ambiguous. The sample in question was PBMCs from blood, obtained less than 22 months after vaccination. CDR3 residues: CASSYSSLSGNTIYF. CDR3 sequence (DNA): TGTGCCAGCAGTTACTCGTCACTCTCTGGAAACACCATATATTTT.